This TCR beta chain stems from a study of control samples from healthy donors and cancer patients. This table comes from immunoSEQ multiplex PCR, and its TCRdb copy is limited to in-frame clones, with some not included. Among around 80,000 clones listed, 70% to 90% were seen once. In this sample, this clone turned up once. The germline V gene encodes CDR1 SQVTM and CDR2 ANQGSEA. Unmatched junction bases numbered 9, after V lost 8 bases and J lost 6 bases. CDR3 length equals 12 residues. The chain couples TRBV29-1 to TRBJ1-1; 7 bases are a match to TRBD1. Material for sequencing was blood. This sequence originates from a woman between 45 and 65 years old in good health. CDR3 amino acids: CSLSTGAAEAFF. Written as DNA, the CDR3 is TGCAGCTTATCCACAGGGGCCGCTGAAGCTTTCTTT.